The sequence of this T cell receptor beta chain was determined in a study of cytomegalovirus exposure and HLA in healthy donors (dated by TCRdb to the late 2010s). The study in broad terms: According to an earlier analysis of 550 to 700 of the donors, 150 million to 200 million T cells yielded over 100 million unique TCR beta sequences and 276 Gb of sequence data. The study was designed to test whether signatures of past pathogen exposure could be identified by cataloging public T cell receptors. Of the roughly 400 genotyped donors, about 80% fell in the genetic ancestry cluster associated with self-reported Caucasian donors. To study patterns of TCR occurrence, a later analysis re-analyzed previously published TCR beta repertoires from 650 to 750 donors and added high-resolution HLA genotyping. On average, around 240,000 unique TCR beta nucleotide sequences were sequenced per donor among roughly 430 genotyped donors of the cohort, with roughly 18% of those sequences being non-productive. Donor age, sex, ethnicity and CMV serostatus were compiled together with the repertoire data. Roughly 320 gigabases of sequencing data and around 80 million unique TCR sequences made up an early release that covered several hundred HLA-typed donors. Roughly five DR-DQ haplotypes were handled as single units for association and clustering because linkage in the cohort was strong. An earlier analysis of 587 of the donors used high-throughput TCR beta sequencing to judge whether each TCR beta V gene segment behaved as functional or pseudogenic. The study used immunosequencing to profile the T cell repertoires of under 700 subjects and linked those repertoires to cytomegalovirus serostatus. The later analysis used no new phenotypic data to find candidate immune exposures, relying instead on TCR beta sequences and their occurrence across donors. Genome-wide SNP genotypes for about 60% of the 666 donors were used in a later genetic analysis, which treated that subset as a discovery cohort. Every repertoire in the discovery cohort had been generated on one and the same sequencing platform. HLA typing covered class I and class II loci at four-digit resolution. In addition to the first cohort of approximately 670 subjects, a separate validation cohort of 130 or so different subjects was used. To predict cytomegalovirus infection status, the study brought together high-throughput TCR immunosequencing, statistical association of individual TCRs with disease status, and machine learning. Typing coverage differed by locus: A, B, C, DRB1 and DQB1 were typed in roughly 620-640 donors, DQA1 in about 560, DPA1 in 600 to 610, and DPB1 in approximately 450. Findings and caveats that apply to the study as a whole: Linkage disequilibrium might explain the correlated functional status among segregating V segments, but an unknown experimental factor could not be ruled out. An earlier analysis of around 600 of the donors showed that most TCR beta V segments appeared in productive rearrangements either about 87% or about 30% of the time, which broadly matched IMGT annotations. A later genetic analysis associated a missense DCLRE1C variant with V-gene and J-gene trimming of TCR beta chains, and an independent cohort replicated the association. Sequencing depth was assumed to be roughly uniform across donors in the presence/absence analyses, though that assumption may not hold. Because counts were too low, approximately 18 rarely observed V segments, including chromosome 9 orphons, were excluded from the earlier analysis of 587 of the donors. A few of the identified cytomegalovirus-associated TCR beta chains were confirmed in vitro to be specific for cytomegalovirus antigens. It was suggested by the authors that the approach could potentially be generalized to other disease states and immunological phenotypes. In this cohort, only TCR beta chains were sequenced, and detectable features were limited by the absence of alpha or paired-chain data. Because some donors lacked HLA typing at each locus, the association tests relied only on the typed subset. In a later analysis, most CMV-associated TCR beta chains were found to appear HLA-restricted, with HLA associations seemingly driven largely by CMV exposure. CMV serostatus was the only immune exposure information available for the cohort. According to a later analysis, TCR association rates differed among HLA loci, with DRB1 alleles showing the most associated TCRs and HLA-C alleles showing the fewest. According to a later analysis, parvovirus B19, influenza, CMV and Epstein-Barr virus appeared linked to several top co-occurrence clusters. The study gave a list of some 150 TCR beta chains associated with cytomegalovirus. When HLA alleles, especially DR and DQ, strongly co-occurred, TCR associations were difficult to assign to individual alleles. A later analysis found that HLA-associated TCR beta chains were more clonally expanded and had lower generation probabilities than equally common non-associated chains. The classifier was reported to diagnose cytomegalovirus status with high specificity and sensitivity in both the original cohort and the validation cohort. Some IMGT-functional V segments, including TRBV6-2 and TRBV6-3, could not be told apart with the 87-base-pair reads, so those segments were excluded. A further reported finding was that TCR beta sequences accurately predicted the HLA-A and HLA-B alleles for most subjects in the first cohort. A cluster of highly shared sequence variants was judged likely to be a technical artifact of the sequencing pipeline. In a later genetic analysis, fewer N-insertions in productive TCRs were reported among donors in an Asian-associated ancestry cluster than the roughly 700-donor mean. Most TCR sequences were seen in very few donors, while some public TCRs were found in many individuals. At a false discovery rate of 0.05, a later analysis linked 15,000 to 20,000 TCR beta sequences to specific HLA alleles.

Library preparation used the immunoSEQ multiplex PCR assay. The multiplex PCR relied on a mix of 60 forward primers for TCR Vbeta segments and 13 reverse primers for TCR Jbeta segments. Amplification of the CDR3 region of rearranged TCR beta genes was performed with a multiplex PCR assay on genomic DNA. The amplified TCR beta libraries were sequenced on the Illumina HiSeq System as 87-base-pair reads. In the source study's methods: Across the roughly 640 repertoires, a later analysis counted approximately 75 million unique TCR beta chains, around 10 million of which were shared by at least two donors. Raw reads were error-corrected and collapsed into unique sequences with a nearest-neighbor algorithm that merged closely related sequences to remove PCR and sequencing errors. V, D and J gene segments were assigned by aligning CDR3 sequences to IMGT reference sequences. For a sequence to be retained, a match of at least six nucleotides to both a V gene segment and a J gene segment was required. A rearrangement was called productive if the CDR3 had no stop codons and remained in frame with V and J, and every other rearrangement was called non-productive. CDR3 was defined by IMGT convention, running from the second conserved V-encoded cysteine to the conserved J-encoded phenylalanine. The earlier analysis of 550 to 650 of the donors excluded any sequence lacking an unambiguous match to a single V gene segment. An earlier analysis of 587 of the donors called V segments functional above 56.7% productive rearrangements and segregating when the between-donor standard deviation exceeded 5%. A statistical classification framework was built for diagnosing cytomegalovirus status from the catalog of TCR beta chain sequences. In a later analysis, V and J genes were assigned by comparing TCR nucleotide sequences against IMGT/GENE-DB human TR gene sequences. The TCRdist pipeline was used in a later analysis to assign CDR3 sequences and most-parsimonious VDJ recombination scenarios. In a later analysis, each TCR beta chain was defined by its CDR3 amino acid sequence together with its V-gene family, and reads lacking a unique V-gene family were excluded. To address suspected cross-contamination and a sequencing artifact, a later analysis removed several hundred highly shared, low-generation-probability nucleotide sequences. For each public chain, a later analysis derived a clonal expansion index from normalized ranks of inferred template counts within each repertoire. In a later analysis, generation probabilities were computed using a VDJ recombination model fitted to out-of-frame rearrangements, and the results were checked against IGoR. In a later analysis, TCR-TCR, TCR-HLA and TCR-CMV co-occurrence was scored with hypergeometric tests, and a repertoire-size bias correction was applied to TCR pairs. To estimate false discovery rates, a later analysis permuted the HLA or CMV assignments 20 times. In a later analysis, co-occurring TCRs were grouped using DBSCAN, and TCRdist sequence similarity was added for clustering within HLA-allele-positive subsets. Repertoires with fewer than 30,000 or more than 120,000 public chains were left out of co-occurrence clustering, as were five repertoires with anomalous nucleotide sharing. The table was pulled from immuneACCESS by TCRdb, which kept in-frame rearrangements only. Such tables lose some clones; where checked, under half of the loss comes from unresolved V genes, and the rest has no known cause. That table gives V, J and clone size, and the DNA gave D and trimming. The sample yields more than 150,000 clones; about three quarters were counted once. Of the sample, approximately 3.4% is held by the ten largest clones.

The CDR3 runs 15 residues from the cysteine to the phenylalanine. CDR3 DNA is the only sequence kept; it has 45 bases, read in frame from the first base. V is reduced by 2 bases and J by 2 bases, leaving a spacing of 15 bases between them. The germline V gene (reference sequence) sets CDR1 to GTSNPN and CDR2 to SVGIG. The cohort was made up of roughly 670 healthy bone marrow donors. At the time of sampling, all cohort members were nominally healthy, though unrecorded immune exposures were likely present. The donor tested CMV seropositive, placing the donor among the 310 or so seropositive members of the cohort. A peripheral blood sample was provided by each donor, and peripheral blood mononuclear cells were used for TCR beta sequencing. The Qiagen DNeasy Blood Extraction Kit was used to extract genomic DNA from the blood cell samples. On this clone itself: The antigen it recognizes is unknown. No much larger clonotype is one base removed from it; base qualities were not supplied.

The V and J segments used are TRBV30 and TRBJ1-1; TRBD1 might be the D gene, on 5 matching bases. This TCR derives from a woman aged 50 to 65 in good health and CMV-seropositive. The sequenced material came from PBMCs. The CDR3 loop reads CAWSSGREGNTEAFF. The DNA sequence follows: TGTGCCTGGAGTTCCGGCAGGGAGGGTAACACTGAAGCTTTCTTT.